This is a list of T cell receptor beta chains from one sample in a study of Graves' ophthalmopathy and Graves' hyperthyroidism. TCRdb analysed the multiplex PCR reads with MiXCR anew, one entry per CDR3 protein. The sample records roughly 380,000 distinct CDR3 sequences, roughly 15% being singletons. Material for sequencing was peripheral blood. The receptors were gathered from a woman aged 18-29 years with stable Graves' hyperthyroidism. CDR3s include the opening cysteine and the closing phenylalanine or tryptophan. D genes are given only for firm matches. Some rows have no size entry. The others give once, few or many, or a class for an expanded clone.

clone_size: many; j_call: TRBJ1-5; v_call: TRBV6-5; d_call: -; cdr3_nt: TGTGCCAGCAGTTATGGGGGAAGCGGCCAGCCCCAGCATTTT; cdr3_aa: CASSYGGSGQPQHF
clone_size: few; j_call: TRBJ2-7; v_call: TRBV4-1; d_call: -; cdr3_nt: TGCGCCAGCAGCCCTGGACCCACCGAGGGCTACGAGCAGTACTTC; cdr3_aa: CASSPGPTEGYEQYF
clone_size: many; j_call: TRBJ1-1; v_call: TRBV19; d_call: TRBD1; cdr3_nt: TGTGCCAGTATACCAAGGGGGCGAACAGTCAACACTGAAGCTTTCTTT; cdr3_aa: CASIPRGRTVNTEAFF
clone_size: -; j_call: TRBJ1-5; v_call: TRBV27; d_call: TRBD1; cdr3_nt: TGTGCCAGGGATCAGACAGGGGGCATGATTCGTGGCAATCAGCCCCAGCATTTT; cdr3_aa: CARDQTGGMIRGNQPQHF
clone_size: many; j_call: TRBJ2-5; v_call: TRBV12-3/TRBV12-4; d_call: TRBD1; cdr3_nt: TGTGCCAGCAGTTTAACACTAACAGGGGGCATCCTGAGACGGACCCAGTACTTC; cdr3_aa: CASSLTLTGGILRRTQYF
clone_size: few; j_call: TRBJ1-2; v_call: TRBV7-2; d_call: TRBD1; cdr3_nt: TGTGCCAGCAGCTTAGCCGCCAGGGGGGCCCGGGGCTACACCTTC; cdr3_aa: CASSLAARGARGYTF
clone_size: many; j_call: TRBJ1-1; v_call: TRBV11-2; d_call: -; cdr3_nt: TGTGCCAGCAGCTCCTTCCCGGGGGGTGAAGCTTTCTTT; cdr3_aa: CASSSFPGGEAFF
clone_size: -; j_call: TRBJ2-7; v_call: TRBV30; d_call: -; cdr3_nt: TGTGCCTCTGCGGATCCCTACGAGCAGTACTTC; cdr3_aa: CASADPYEQYF
clone_size: few; j_call: TRBJ1-1; v_call: TRBV12-3/TRBV12-4; d_call: TRBD1; cdr3_nt: TGTGCCAGCAGTTCCGGGCGGACAGGGTATAAACCGAACACTGAAGCTTTCTTT; cdr3_aa: CASSSGRTGYKPNTEAFF
clone_size: -; j_call: TRBJ2-7; v_call: TRBV12-3/TRBV12-4; d_call: -; cdr3_nt: TGTGCCAGCAGTTTAGGTATTTCGGGGTCCTACGAGCAGTACTTC; cdr3_aa: CASSLGISGSYEQYF
clone_size: many; j_call: TRBJ2-4; v_call: TRBV7-2; d_call: -; cdr3_nt: TGTGCCAGCAGTCTGCGGACCCCCAAAAACATTCAGTACTTC; cdr3_aa: CASSLRTPKNIQYF
clone_size: many; j_call: TRBJ2-7; v_call: TRBV19; d_call: -; cdr3_nt: TGTGCCAGTAGCCCAGGTCAAGGGGTCGAGCAGTACTTC; cdr3_aa: CASSPGQGVEQYF
clone_size: -; j_call: TRBJ2-7; v_call: TRBV7-8; d_call: -; cdr3_nt: TGTGCCAGCAGCTTAATTAATGAGGGATACGAGCAGTACTTC; cdr3_aa: CASSLINEGYEQYF
clone_size: many; j_call: TRBJ2-7; v_call: TRBV10-3; d_call: -; cdr3_nt: TGTGCCGCCACTTCAGGGGTCCTCTCCTACGAGCAGTACTTC; cdr3_aa: CAATSGVLSYEQYF
clone_size: many; j_call: TRBJ2-7; v_call: TRBV2; d_call: -; cdr3_nt: TGTGCCAGCAGTGTGGAGAGGGAGCAGTACTTC; cdr3_aa: CASSVEREQYF
clone_size: many; j_call: TRBJ2-5; v_call: TRBV12-3/TRBV12-4; d_call: TRBD2; cdr3_nt: TGTGCCAGCAGTTTAAGACTAGCGGGGGGAGAGACCCAGTACTTC; cdr3_aa: CASSLRLAGGETQYF